The entry below gives a single TCR beta chain sequence along with its context. These data come from a study of blood T cell repertoires in COVID-19. Participant reports of clinical history set cohort assignment. Per the original data handling: Researchers report that nucleated cell counts were estimated from reference gene primer amplification. Method: immunoSEQ multiplex PCR; TCRdb's copy keeps in-frame clones and lacks some. From that table come the V and J calls and clone size; the DNA was used to work out D and trimming. The data show 250,000 to 300,000 clones, 80% to 90% seen once. Germline V CDR1 and CDR2: LGHDT, YNNKEL (reference sequence). The V end was cut by 4 bases, the J end by 12 bases, with 13 bases between. CDR3 length: 12 amino acids.

The V call is TRBV3-1 (or the pseudogene TRBV3-2), the J call TRBJ2-1; tentative D call: TRBD2 (6 bases). Sequenced material: PBMCs or T cells enriched from blood (not recorded which). The receptor was isolated from a woman aged 50 to 65 who had recovered from COVID-19. The CDR3 spells CASSLISGGQFF. DNA of the CDR3: TGTGCCAGCAGCCTAATTAGCGGTGGGCAGTTCTTC.